This T cell receptor (beta chain) is from a study of tumor-infiltrating lymphocytes in primary liver carcinoma. Whole-study context: Tumor staging was T1-T3 N0M0; sizes spanned about 4.2 to 11 cm across. Study results and caveats: All five tumor regions shared only about 7-25% of top clones. Less overlap was seen in tumor-adjacent and tumor-blood pairs than in tumor region pairs.

A primer matching the constant region was used to make TCR beta cDNA from approximately 500 ng of total RNA. Nested multiplex PCR, run for three rounds with slightly modified ARM-PCR, yielded TCR beta libraries. The first two PCR rounds used TRBV1-TRBV30 forward primers with a C-beta reverse primer, roughly 10 cycles each. TCRdb processed the multiplex PCR reads anew with MiXCR; each CDR3 protein has one entry. The profile shows around 120,000 distinct CDR3 sequences, about 68% of them singletons. DNA and RNA were both co-extracted from approximately 20-30 mg of bulk tissue that had not been sorted. The length of the CDR3 is 13 residues. Trimming took off 4 bases at V and 4 bases at J, with 11 bases between the two ends. The germline V gene encodes CDR1 SGHRS and CDR2 YFSETQ. Of note for this clonotype: Its antigen is currently unknown.

Material for sequencing was liver tumor tissue from sampling region 1. The subset is: tumor region T1, superior pole. The chain combines TRBV5-1 with TRBJ1-1, with D possibly being TRBD1 (6 bases). The sequence was obtained from a woman aged 55-70 years with primary liver carcinoma and hepatitis B virus infection. The CDR3, as DNA: TGCGCCAGCAGCGGAGAAGGGGGCACTGAAGCTTTCTTT. Protein: CASSGEGGTEAFF.